The 24 T cell receptor beta chains below come from one sample, sequenced in a study of T cell repertoires in cytomegalovirus infection. Their antigens are not known. TCRdb re-analysed the reads in MiXCR, keeping a single row per CDR3 protein. The sample carries 54,000 or so distinct CDR3 sequences, roughly a third recorded once. Source material: PBMCs, sequenced either directly or after in vitro stimulation (not recorded which). The source of these receptors is a human donor in good health (CMV status not recorded). Some clones in this sample may be carry-over from other donors' samples.

There are a few counts of this clonotype. The chain couples TRBV28 to TRBJ1-6, with D possibly TRBD1 on 6 matching bases. The CDR3 loop spans 14 amino acids. The V end was cut by 5 bases, the J end by 6 bases, with 11 bases between. CDR1 is MDHEN, CDR2 SYDVKM, per germline. The CDR3 DNA follows: TGTGCCAGCAGTACAGGGAGGTTTAATTCACCCCTCCACTTT. Translation gives CASSTGRFNSPLHF.

This clonotype was picked up a small number of times. The CDR3 sequence is CASSYEGTSGTGERETQYF. As DNA, the CDR3 is TGTGCCAGCAGTTATGAGGGGACTAGCGGAACCGGGGAGCGAGAGACCCAGTACTTC. This chain uses TRBV6-1 with TRBJ2-5; TRBD2 aligns across 11 bases. CDR1 and CDR2 (germline): MNHNS, SASEGT. CDR3 length equals 19 residues. The trim removed 5 bases at V and 4 bases at J, leaving 18 bases unmatched.

The rearrangement joins TRBV4-3 to TRBJ2-7; 7 positions agree with TRBD2. This CDR3 region has 15 residues. Germline V lookup: CDR1 LGHNA, CDR2 YSLEER. Germline trimming cut 0 bases from V and 0 bases from J; bases unmatched to any gene: 2. The CDR3 is CASSQERGSSYEQYF. The CDR3 DNA reads TGCGCCAGCAGCCAAGAACGCGGGAGCTCCTACGAGCAGTACTTC.

Comments on this clonotype: It is likely a read error, because the conserved phenylalanine at the end of the CDR3 is missing. The chain employs TRBV7-2 and TRBJ2-7, with TRBD2 identical over 7 bases. V lost 1 base to trimming and J lost 6 bases; unmatched junction nucleotides: 3. Per germline, CDR1 SGHTA and CDR2 FQGNSA. The CDR3 length is 13 residues. The chain's CDR3 is CASSLGTSLEQYL. The CDR3 DNA reads TGTGCCAGCAGCTTAGGGACTAGTCTCGAGCAGTACCTC.

The V call is TRBV25-1, the J call TRBJ2-3; D is uncertain. Germline-derived CDR1 and CDR2 are MGHDK and SYGVNS. CDR3 length: 14 amino acids. Between the trimmed V and J ends, which lost 4 bases and 2 bases, there was a span of 10 bases. CDR3 loop: CASSASLFTDTQYF. CDR3 sequence (DNA): TGTGCCAGCAGTGCTTCGTTATTCACAGATACGCAGTATTTT. The complete variable domain, with remaining parts taken from reference TRBV25-1 and TRBJ2-3, reads EADIYQTPRYLVIGTGKKITLECSQTMGHDKMYWYQQDPGMELHLIHYSYGVNSTEKGDLSSESTVSRIRTEHFPLTLESARPSHTSQYLCASSASLFTDTQYFGPGTRLTVL.

J is TRBJ1-5 and V is TRBV2, with D possibly matching TRBD1 (5 bases). The CDR3 totals 16 residues. From germline, CDR1 is SNHLY and CDR2 FYNNEI. V lost 7 bases to trimming and J lost 5 bases, with 21 bases between them. The CDR3 DNA reads TGTGCCAGCACGACGGGAAAGGGGAACCTAGATCAGCCCCAGCATTTT. Encoded protein: CASTTGKGNLDQPQHF.

This clonotype appeared many times. As DNA, the CDR3 is TGTGCCAGCAGCTTACGGTCCGGCGTCTCGGAGACCCAGTACTTC. It yields the protein CASSLRSGVSETQYF. The V call is TRBV7-8, the J call TRBJ2-5; no clear D gene. Germline CDR1 SGHVS, CDR2 FQNEAQ. Trimming cost V 2 bases and J 5 bases, with 15 bases left between them. CDR3 size: 15 residues. The variable domain in full, with the rest retrieved from reference TRBV7-8 and TRBJ2-5, is GAGVSQSPRYKVAKRGQDVALRCDPISGHVSLFWYQQALGQGPEFLTYFQNEAQLDKSGLPSDRFFAERPEGSVSTLKIQRTQQEDSAVYLCASSLRSGVSETQYFGPGTRLLVL.

The V call is TRBV4-3, the J call TRBJ2-1; TRBD2 matches at 9 bases. V lost 0 bases to trimming and J lost 8 bases; unmatched junction nucleotides: 8. The CDR3 has 16 residues. Germline values: CDR1 LGHNA, CDR2 YSLEER. In nucleotides, the CDR3 is TGCGCCAGCAGCCAAGATCAAGCGGGAGGCTTGGATGAGCAGTTCTTC. This codes for CASSQDQAGGLDEQFF.

This chain joins TRBV19 and TRBJ1-1, with D hard to call. Trimming shortened V by 5 bases and J by 4 bases, and 11 bases separated the two germline ends. The germline V gene has CDR1 LNHDA and CDR2 SQIVND (reference sequence). This CDR3 has 13 amino acids. The CDR3: CASSSTRGTEAFF. Written as DNA, the CDR3 is TGTGCCAGTAGTTCGACGCGGGGCACTGAAGCTTTCTTT.

The chain links TRBV5-1 to TRBJ2-2; 15 nucleotides align to TRBD2. The CDR3 runs to 16 residues. J lost 3 bases, V lost 5 bases, and 2 bases had no gene match. Germline assignment: CDR1 SGHRS and CDR2 YFSETQ. In DNA, the CDR3 is TGCGCCAGCAGGGGACTAGCGGGAGGACACACCGGGGAGCTGTTTTTT. It codes for CASRGLAGGHTGELFF.

The chain combines TRBV5-1 with TRBJ1-4; maybe TRBD1 (6 bases). The germline gives CDR1 SGHRS, CDR2 YFSETQ. The CDR3 extends over 16 amino acids. V lost 1 base, J lost 2 bases, and 12 bases lay in between. The CDR3 protein is CASSLWGARTNEKLFF. CDR3 sequence (DNA): TGCGCCAGCAGCTTGTGGGGGGCCAGGACTAATGAAAAACTGTTTTTT.

This clonotype was found a few times. This chain joins TRBV6-2 or TRBV6-3 and TRBJ2-7; D might be TRBD2 (5 bases). Germline lookup yields CDR1 MNHEY and CDR2 SVGEGT. Trimming took off 8 bases at V and 4 bases at J, with 9 bases between the two ends. CDR3 length: 11 residues. CDR3 residues: CASGRRYEQYF. CDR3 bases: TGTGCCAGCGGGAGAAGGTACGAGCAGTACTTC.

The chain joins TRBV6-1 to TRBJ2-7; D perhaps matches TRBD2 (5 bases). From germline, CDR1 is MNHNS and CDR2 SASEGT. The CDR3 consists of 15 residues. V was trimmed by 0 bases and J by 0 bases, leaving 9 bases between them. CDR3 in amino acids: CASSEAGVSSYEQYF. The CDR3 DNA reads as TGTGCCAGCAGTGAAGCGGGAGTCAGCTCCTACGAGCAGTACTTC.

There are a few counts of this clonotype. CDR3 sequence (DNA): TGTGCCAGCACCCAGGCCTACGAGCAGTACTTC. It yields the protein CASTQAYEQYF. The chain employs TRBV6-1 and TRBJ2-7; D gene uncertain. This CDR3 has 11 amino acids. Germline CDR1 reads MNHNS; CDR2 reads SASEGT. V dropped 7 bases and J dropped 2 bases, with 6 bases sitting between them.

The chain combines TRBV7-9 with TRBJ1-3; no clear D. Per germline, CDR1 SEHNR and CDR2 FQNEAQ (reference sequence). This CDR3 region has 16 residues. The V end lost 1 base, the J end lost 0 bases, and 10 bases lay between the germline ends. CDR3 in amino acids: CASSLVFTRSGNTIYF. The CDR3 coding sequence is TGTGCCAGCAGCTTAGTGTTCACACGCTCTGGAAACACCATATATTTT.

V gene TRBV7-9 combines with J gene TRBJ2-1, with D possibly called TRBD1 or TRBD2 (5 bases each). The CDR3 contains 16 residues. V lost 0 bases and J lost 4, with 13 bases in between. Germline lookup yields CDR1 SEHNR and CDR2 FQNEAQ (reference sequence). The chain's CDR3 is CASSLAWQGEYNEQFF. The CDR3 bases are TGTGCCAGCAGCTTAGCGTGGCAGGGAGAATACAATGAGCAGTTCTTC.

The chain employs TRBV27 and TRBJ1-2, with 9 nucleotides matching TRBD1. The V and J ends lost 5 bases and 4 bases, in that order; junction bases with no gene match: 8. CDR1 and CDR2 from the germline V gene are MNHEY and SMNVEV (reference sequence). This CDR3 comprises 15 residues. CDR3: CASSPGQGRSYGYTF. CDR3 sequence (DNA): TGTGCCAGCAGTCCGGGACAGGGTAGGTCCTATGGCTACACCTTC.

The V call is TRBV5-4, the J call TRBJ2-4; D remains ambiguous. Trimming took off 2 bases at V and 0 bases at J, with 9 bases between the two ends. CDR3 length equals 15 residues. CDR1 is SGHNT and CDR2 is YYREEE in the germline V gene (reference sequence). CDR3: CASSFAESAKNIQYF. Written as DNA, the CDR3 is TGTGCCAGCAGCTTCGCCGAATCAGCCAAAAACATTCAGTACTTC.

The chain combines TRBV6-1 with TRBJ1-2; D not certain. The CDR3 consists of 15 residues. The V gene's germline CDR1 is MNHNS and CDR2 SASEGT. Trimming left V 1 base short and J 4 bases short, with 13 bases between. CDR3 nucleotide sequence: TGTGCCAGCAGTGAAGGCGTGCTGGCACCCTATGGCTACACCTTC. Protein: CASSEGVLAPYGYTF.

This clonotype came up many times. The rearrangement uses TRBV7-2 and TRBJ1-2, with D possibly being TRBD1 (5 bases). The CDR3 spans 13 residues. V gave up 5 bases and J gave up 7 bases, with 14 bases separating them. Germline CDR1 reads SGHTA; CDR2 reads FQGNSA. The CDR3 bases are TGTGCCAGCAGCCAAGGGGCCGCGAGTGGCTACACCTTC. The encoded protein is CASSQGAASGYTF. Supplemented by reference TRBV7-2 and TRBJ1-2, the full variable domain reads GAGVSQSPSNKVTEKGKDVELRCDPISGHTALYWYRQSLGQGLEFLIYFQGNSAPDKSGLPSDRFSAERTGGSVSTLTIQRTQQEDSAVYLCASSQGAASGYTFGSGTRLTVV.

The J gene is TRBJ2-1, the V gene TRBV28, with 12 bases matching TRBD2. This CDR3 contains 15 residues. Per the germline V gene, CDR1 is MDHEN and CDR2 is SYDVKM. J was trimmed by 10 bases and V by 2 bases; bases with no gene match: 6. The CDR3 loop is CASSLASGGAEEQFF. As DNA, the CDR3 is TGTGCCAGCAGTTTAGCTAGCGGGGGGGCAGAAGAGCAGTTCTTC.

The sample holds a few counts of this clonotype. V is TRBV7-2 and J is TRBJ2-1; D gene unclear. The germline gives CDR1 SGHTA, CDR2 FQGNSA. The CDR3 has 14 residues. Trimming shortened V by 0 bases and J by 4 bases, and 7 bases separated the two germline ends. The CDR3, as DNA: TGTGCCAGCAGCTTAGCGGCGGCGTACAATGAGCAGTTCTTC. Translating gives CASSLAAAYNEQFF.

V gene TRBV6-5 combines with J gene TRBJ2-1, with TRBD1 matching over 10 bases. The junction had 10 bases not matched to a gene; V was cut back by 5 bases and J by 9 bases. CDR3 length equals 15 residues. Germline V CDR1 and CDR2: MNHEY, SVGAGI. CDR3 in amino acids: CASSRRDRGGGEQFF. The CDR3 nucleotides read TGTGCCAGCAGTCGCCGGGACAGGGGCGGAGGTGAGCAGTTCTTC.

J is TRBJ1-3 and V is TRBV4-3, with 8 positions matching TRBD1. V dropped 3 bases and J dropped 4; count of bases not matched to a gene: 11. CDR1 is LGHNA, CDR2 YSLEER, per germline. The CDR3 runs 17 residues. CDR3 in DNA: TGCGCCAGCAGCCATCCGATCAAGGACAGGGAGGGAAACACCATATATTTT. Translated: CASSHPIKDREGNTIYF.